This T cell receptor (beta chain) was profiled in a study of blood T cell repertoires in COVID-19. Across the study: Sites in the United States, Italy and Spain provided acute and convalescent COVID-19 samples.

The cohort comprised adults aged about 18 to 90 years residing in approximately 22 US areas. Resolution of symptoms, clearance, or two negative PCRs was present in recovered Cohort 3 donors. Sequencing was performed with immunoSEQ multiplex PCR; in TCRdb, only in-frame clones are kept and a portion is missing. The sample lists about 190,000 clones, around 85% occurring once. This CDR3 region has 14 residues. Germline CDR1 and CDR2: SGHVS and FNYEAQ. V was trimmed by 5 bases and J by 2 bases, leaving 13 bases between them. The source is a woman aged 25 to 39 who had recovered from COVID-19. The rearrangement uses TRBV7-6 and TRBJ2-7; D not resolved. Sequencing input: PBMCs or T cells enriched from blood (not recorded which). The CDR3 sequence is CASSPDPAAYEQYV. CDR3 sequence (DNA): TGTGCCAGCAGCCCCGACCCCGCGGCCTACGAGCAGTACGTC.